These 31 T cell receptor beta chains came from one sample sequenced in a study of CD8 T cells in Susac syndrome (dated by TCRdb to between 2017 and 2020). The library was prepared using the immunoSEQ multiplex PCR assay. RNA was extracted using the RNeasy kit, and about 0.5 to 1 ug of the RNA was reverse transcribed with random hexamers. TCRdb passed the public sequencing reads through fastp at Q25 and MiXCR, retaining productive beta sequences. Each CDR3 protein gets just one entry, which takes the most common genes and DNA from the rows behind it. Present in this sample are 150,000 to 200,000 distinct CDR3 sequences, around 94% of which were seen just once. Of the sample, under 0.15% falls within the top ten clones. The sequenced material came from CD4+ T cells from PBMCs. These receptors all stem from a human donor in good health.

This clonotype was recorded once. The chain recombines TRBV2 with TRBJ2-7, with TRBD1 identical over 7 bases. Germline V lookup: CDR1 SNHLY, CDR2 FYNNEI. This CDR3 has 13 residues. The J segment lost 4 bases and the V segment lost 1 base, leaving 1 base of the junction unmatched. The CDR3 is CASSEETGYEQYF. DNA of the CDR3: TGTGCCAGCAGTGAAGAGACAGGGTACGAGCAGTACTTC.

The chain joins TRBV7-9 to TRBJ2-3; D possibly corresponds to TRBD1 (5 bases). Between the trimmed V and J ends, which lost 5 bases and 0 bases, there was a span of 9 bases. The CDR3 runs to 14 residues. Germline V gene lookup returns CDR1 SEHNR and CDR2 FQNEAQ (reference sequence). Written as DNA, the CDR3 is TGTGCCAGCAGCCCCTGGACAAGCACAGATACGCAGTATTTT. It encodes CASSPWTSTDTQYF.

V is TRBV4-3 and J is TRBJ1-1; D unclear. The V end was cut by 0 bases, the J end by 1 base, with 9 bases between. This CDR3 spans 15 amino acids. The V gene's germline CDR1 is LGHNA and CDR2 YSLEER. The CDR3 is CASSQEGRRNTEAFF. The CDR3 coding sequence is TGCGCCAGCAGCCAAGAGGGCAGACGGAACACTGAAGCTTTCTTT.

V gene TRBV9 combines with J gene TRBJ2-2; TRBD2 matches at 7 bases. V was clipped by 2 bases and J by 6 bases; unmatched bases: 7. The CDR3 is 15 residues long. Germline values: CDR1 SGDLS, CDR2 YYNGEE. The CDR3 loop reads CASSVRLAAAGELFF. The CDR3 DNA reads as TGTGCCAGCAGCGTCCGACTAGCAGCGGCCGGGGAGCTGTTTTTT.

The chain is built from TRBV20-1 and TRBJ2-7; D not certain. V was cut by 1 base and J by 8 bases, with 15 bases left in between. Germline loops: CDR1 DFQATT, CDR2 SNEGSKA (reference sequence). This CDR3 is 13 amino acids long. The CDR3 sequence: CSARGQSGYKQYF. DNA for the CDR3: TGCAGTGCTAGAGGCCAGAGTGGTTACAAGCAGTACTTC.

The CDR3 protein is CSAIPGQGEKLFF. CDR3 coding DNA: TGCAGTGCCATACCTGGACAGGGGGAAAAACTGTTTTTT. V is TRBV20-1 and J is TRBJ1-4; 9 nucleotides agree with TRBD1. CDR1 is DFQATT and CDR2 is SNEGSKA in the germline V gene (reference sequence). Trimming at V came to 6 bases and at J to 8 bases, leaving 7 bases not matched to a gene. The CDR3 consists of 13 residues.

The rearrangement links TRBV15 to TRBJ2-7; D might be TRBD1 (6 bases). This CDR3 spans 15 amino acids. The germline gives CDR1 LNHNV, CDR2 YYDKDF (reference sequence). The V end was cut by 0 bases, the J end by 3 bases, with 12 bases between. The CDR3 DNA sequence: TGTGCCACCAGCAGAGAGCTGGGGGCTGTCTACGAGCAGTACTTC. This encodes CATSRELGAVYEQYF.

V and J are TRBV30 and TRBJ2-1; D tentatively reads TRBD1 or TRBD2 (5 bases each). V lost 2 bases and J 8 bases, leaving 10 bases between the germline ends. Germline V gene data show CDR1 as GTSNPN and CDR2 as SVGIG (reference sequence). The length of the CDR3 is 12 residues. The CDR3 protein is CAWSWWDDEQFF. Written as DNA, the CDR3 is TGTGCCTGGAGTTGGTGGGACGATGAGCAGTTCTTC.

The DNA of the CDR3 is TGTGCCAGCAGCCAGCGAACAGGGGCTTGGAGCAATCAGCCCCAGCATTTT. It codes for CASSQRTGAWSNQPQHF. The chain couples TRBV7-8 to TRBJ1-5; 7 positions agree with TRBD1. There are 17 residues in the CDR3. Germline V lookup: CDR1 SGHVS, CDR2 FQNEAQ. V was pared by 5 bases and J by 1 base, with 11 bases of the junction left unmatched. Full variable domain (remainder filled in from reference TRBV7-8 and TRBJ1-5): GAGVSQSPRYKVAKRGQDVALRCDPISGHVSLFWYQQALGQGPEFLTYFQNEAQLDKSGLPSDRFFAERPEGSVSTLKIQRTQQEDSAVYLCASSQRTGAWSNQPQHFGDGTRLSIL.

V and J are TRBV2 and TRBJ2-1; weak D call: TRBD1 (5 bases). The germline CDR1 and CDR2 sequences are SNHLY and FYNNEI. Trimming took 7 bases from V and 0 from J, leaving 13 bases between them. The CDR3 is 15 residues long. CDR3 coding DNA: TGTGCCAGCACCTCAGACAGTAGCTCCTACAATGAGCAGTTCTTC. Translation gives CASTSDSSSYNEQFF.

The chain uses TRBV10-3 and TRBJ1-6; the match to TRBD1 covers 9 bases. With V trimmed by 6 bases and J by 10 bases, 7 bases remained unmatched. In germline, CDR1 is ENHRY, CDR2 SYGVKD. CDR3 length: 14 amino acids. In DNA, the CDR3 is TGTGCCATCAGCTCGGGACAGGGATGGTCACCCCTCCACTTT. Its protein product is CAISSGQGWSPLHF.

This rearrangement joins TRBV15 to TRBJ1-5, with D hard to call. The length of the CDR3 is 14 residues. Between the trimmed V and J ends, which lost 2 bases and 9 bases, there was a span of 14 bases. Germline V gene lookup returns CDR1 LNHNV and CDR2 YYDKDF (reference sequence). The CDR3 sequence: CATSRPGRETPQHF. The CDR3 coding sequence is TGTGCCACCAGCAGACCAGGACGCGAGACGCCCCAGCATTTT.

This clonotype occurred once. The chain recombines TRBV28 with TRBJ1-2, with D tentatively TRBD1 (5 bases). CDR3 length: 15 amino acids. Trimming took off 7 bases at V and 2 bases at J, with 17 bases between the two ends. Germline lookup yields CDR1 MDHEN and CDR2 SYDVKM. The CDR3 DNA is TGTGCCAGCATGGGGGATCACCCGCGGAACTATGGCTACACCTTC. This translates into CASMGDHPRNYGYTF.

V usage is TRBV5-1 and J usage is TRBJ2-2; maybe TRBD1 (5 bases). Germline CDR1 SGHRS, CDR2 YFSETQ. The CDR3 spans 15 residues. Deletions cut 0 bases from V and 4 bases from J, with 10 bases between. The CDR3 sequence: CASSLGQGTTGELFF. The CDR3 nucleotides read TGCGCCAGCAGCTTGGGTCAGGGTACCACCGGGGAGCTGTTTTTT.

The CDR3 coding sequence is TGTGCCAGCAGCTTGACTAGCGGGGAGACCCAGTACTTC. Its translation is CASSLTSGETQYF. This chain uses TRBV3-1 with TRBJ2-5; 10 bases align to TRBD2. V lost 5 bases to trimming and J lost 5 bases; unmatched junction nucleotides: 2. Germline assignment: CDR1 LGHDT and CDR2 YNNKEL (reference sequence). The CDR3 is 13 residues long.

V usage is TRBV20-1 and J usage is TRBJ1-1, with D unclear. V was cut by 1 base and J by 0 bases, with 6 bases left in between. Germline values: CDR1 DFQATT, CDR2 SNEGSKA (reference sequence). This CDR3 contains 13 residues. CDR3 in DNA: TGCAGTGCTAGAGGCAGGCTGAACACTGAAGCTTTCTTT. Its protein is CSARGRLNTEAFF.

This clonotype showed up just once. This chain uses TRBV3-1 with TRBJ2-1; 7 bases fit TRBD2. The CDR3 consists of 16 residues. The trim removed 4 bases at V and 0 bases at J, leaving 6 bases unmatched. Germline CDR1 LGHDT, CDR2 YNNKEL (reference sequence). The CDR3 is CASSRSGTYSYNEQFF. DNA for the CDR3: TGTGCCAGCAGCCGGAGCGGGACCTACTCCTACAATGAGCAGTTCTTC.

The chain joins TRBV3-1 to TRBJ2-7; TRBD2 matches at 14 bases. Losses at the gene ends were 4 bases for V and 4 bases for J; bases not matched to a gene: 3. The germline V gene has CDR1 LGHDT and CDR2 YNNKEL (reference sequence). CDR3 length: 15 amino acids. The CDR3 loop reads CASSRGTSGGYEQYF. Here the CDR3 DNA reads TGTGCCAGCAGCCGCGGGACTAGCGGGGGATACGAGCAGTACTTC.

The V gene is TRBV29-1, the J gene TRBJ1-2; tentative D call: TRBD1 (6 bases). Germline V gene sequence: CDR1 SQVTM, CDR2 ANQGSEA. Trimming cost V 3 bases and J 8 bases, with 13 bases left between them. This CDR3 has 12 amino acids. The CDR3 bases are TGCAGCGTTGACTTCGGGGGCCGGGGCTACACCTTC. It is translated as CSVDFGGRGYTF.

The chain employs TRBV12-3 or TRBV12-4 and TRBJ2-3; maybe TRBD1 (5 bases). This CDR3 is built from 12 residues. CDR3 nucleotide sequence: TGTACCCAGTCTGGGGCCACAGATACGCAGTATTTT. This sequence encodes CTQSGATDTQYF.

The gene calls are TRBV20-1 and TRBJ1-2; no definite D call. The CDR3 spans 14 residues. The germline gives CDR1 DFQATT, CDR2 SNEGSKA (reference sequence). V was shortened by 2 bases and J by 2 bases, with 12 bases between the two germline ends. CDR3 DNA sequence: TGCAGTGCTAGAACCCCAGAGCGAAACTATGGCTACACCTTC. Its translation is CSARTPERNYGYTF.

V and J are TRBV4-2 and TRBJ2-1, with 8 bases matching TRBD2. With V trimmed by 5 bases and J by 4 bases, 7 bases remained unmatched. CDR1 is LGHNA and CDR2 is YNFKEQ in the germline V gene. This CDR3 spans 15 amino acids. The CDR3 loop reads CASSVVAGGYNEQFF. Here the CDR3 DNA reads TGTGCCAGCAGCGTAGTCGCGGGGGGTTACAATGAGCAGTTCTTC.

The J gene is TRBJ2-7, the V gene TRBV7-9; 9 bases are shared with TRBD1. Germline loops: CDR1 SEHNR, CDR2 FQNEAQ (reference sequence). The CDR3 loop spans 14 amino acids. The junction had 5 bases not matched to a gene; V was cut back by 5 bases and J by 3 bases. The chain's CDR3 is CASSTGTGIYEQYF. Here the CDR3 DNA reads TGTGCCAGCAGCACAGGGACAGGGATCTACGAGCAGTACTTC.

The CDR3 protein is CASTIGVNTEAFF. DNA for the CDR3: TGTGCCAGCACCATAGGGGTGAACACTGAAGCTTTCTTT. This chain connects TRBV12-3 or TRBV12-4 to TRBJ1-1, with D perhaps matching TRBD1 (5 bases). This CDR3 comprises 13 residues. V was clipped by 7 bases and J by 0 bases, with 9 bases between them.

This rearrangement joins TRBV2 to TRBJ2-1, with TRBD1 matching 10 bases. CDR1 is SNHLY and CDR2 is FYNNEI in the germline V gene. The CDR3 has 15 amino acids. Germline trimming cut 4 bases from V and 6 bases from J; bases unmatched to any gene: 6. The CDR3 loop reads CASSVQGQGSNEQFF. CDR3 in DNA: TGTGCCAGCAGTGTTCAGGGACAGGGGAGCAATGAGCAGTTCTTC.

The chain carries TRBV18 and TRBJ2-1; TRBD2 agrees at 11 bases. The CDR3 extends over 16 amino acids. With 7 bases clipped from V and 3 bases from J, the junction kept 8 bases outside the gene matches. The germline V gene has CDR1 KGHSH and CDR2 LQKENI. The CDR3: CASLPGTSGRYNEQFF. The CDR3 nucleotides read TGTGCCAGCTTACCCGGGACTAGCGGTCGCTACAATGAGCAGTTCTTC. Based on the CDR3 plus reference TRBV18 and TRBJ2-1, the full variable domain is NAGVMQNPRHLVRRRGQEARLRCSPMKGHSHVYWYRQLPEEGLKFMVYLQKENIIDESGMPKERFSAEFPKEGPSILRIQQVVRGDSAAYFCASLPGTSGRYNEQFFGPGTRLTVL.

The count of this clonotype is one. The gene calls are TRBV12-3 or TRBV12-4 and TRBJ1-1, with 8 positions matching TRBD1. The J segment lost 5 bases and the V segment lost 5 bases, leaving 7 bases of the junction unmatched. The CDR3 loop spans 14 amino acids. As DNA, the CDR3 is TGTGCCAGCAGTCAAGACAGGGACAGGACTGAAGCTTTCTTT. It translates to CASSQDRDRTEAFF.

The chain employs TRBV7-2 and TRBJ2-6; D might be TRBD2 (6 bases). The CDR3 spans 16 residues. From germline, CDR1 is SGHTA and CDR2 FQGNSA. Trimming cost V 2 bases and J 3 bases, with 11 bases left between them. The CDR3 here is CASSLSGTGGANVLTF. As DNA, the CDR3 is TGTGCCAGCAGCTTATCGGGGACTGGTGGGGCCAACGTCCTGACTTTC. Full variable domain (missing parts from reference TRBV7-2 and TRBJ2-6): GAGVSQSPSNKVTEKGKDVELRCDPISGHTALYWYRQSLGQGLEFLIYFQGNSAPDKSGLPSDRFSAERTGGSVSTLTIQRTQQEDSAVYLCASSLSGTGGANVLTFGAGSRLTVL.

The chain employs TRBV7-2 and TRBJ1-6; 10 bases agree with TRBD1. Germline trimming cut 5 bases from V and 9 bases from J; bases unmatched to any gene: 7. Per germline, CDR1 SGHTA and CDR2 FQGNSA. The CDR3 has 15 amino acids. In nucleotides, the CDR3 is TGTGCCAGCAGCCAACAAGGGACAGGGGCTTCACCCCTCCACTTT. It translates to CASSQQGTGASPLHF.

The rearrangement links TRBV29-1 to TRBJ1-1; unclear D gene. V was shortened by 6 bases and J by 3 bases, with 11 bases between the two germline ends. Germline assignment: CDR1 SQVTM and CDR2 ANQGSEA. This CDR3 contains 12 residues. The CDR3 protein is CSVRGLYTEAFF. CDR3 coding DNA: TGCAGCGTCCGCGGCCTATACACTGAAGCTTTCTTT.

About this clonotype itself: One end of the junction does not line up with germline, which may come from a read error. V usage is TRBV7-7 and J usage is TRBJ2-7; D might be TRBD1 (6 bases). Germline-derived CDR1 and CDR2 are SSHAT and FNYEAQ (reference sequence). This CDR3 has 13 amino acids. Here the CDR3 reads CASSPAGVYEQYF. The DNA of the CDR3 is TGTGCTAGCAGCCCAGCAGGGGTGTACGAGCAGTACTTC.